Listed here is a single T cell receptor (beta chain). As yet, its antigen is unknown. This entry belongs to a study of cytotoxic CD8 clonotypes in ibrutinib-treated CLL. Study-wide points: A rise in clonality was seen at ibrutinib response, and a fall back toward baseline was seen at progression.

This table comes from immunoSEQ multiplex PCR, and its TCRdb copy is limited to in-frame clones, with some not included. The sample records 90,000 to 100,000 clones, about 78% being singletons. Cryopreserved PBMCs yielded around 2.1 micrograms of genomic DNA for TCR beta libraries. Germline lookup yields CDR1 LNHDA and CDR2 SQIVND (reference sequence). The CDR3 totals 15 residues. Trimming shortened V by 3 bases and J by 0 bases, and 10 bases separated the two germline ends. The sequenced sample was PBMCs, obtained after 12 months of ibrutinib treatment. The chain employs TRBV19 and TRBJ2-3; no reliable D call. This TCR derives from a human donor with chronic lymphocytic leukemia. The CDR3 nucleotides are TGTGCCAGTAGTATTTCTGGGCCTAGCACAGATACGCAGTATTTT. Protein product: CASSISGPSTDTQYF.